These T cell receptor beta chains were read from a single sample in a study of T cells in Graves' hyperthyroidism and ophthalmopathy. TCRdb itself ran the multiplex PCR reads through MiXCR, one entry per CDR3 protein. The repertoire includes 800,000 or so distinct CDR3 sequences, more than 30% of them detected once, and approximately 10% sits in the top ten. What was sequenced was blood. Every receptor here comes from a man younger than 35 with Graves' hyperthyroidism. Each CDR3 is given with its conserved first and last residue. D genes are given only for firm matches. Clone sizes are given selectively: once, few, many, or a class where the clone is expanded.

size: NA; D: NA; J: TRBJ1-2; V: TRBV11-2; DNA: TGTGCCAGCAGCCCCCGACAGTTTTTCTATGGCTACACCTTC; CDR3: CASSPRQFFYGYTF
size: few; D: NA; J: TRBJ2-5; V: TRBV12-3/TRBV12-4; DNA: TGTGCCAGCAGTTTTAATAGGGGAGAGACCCAGTACTTC; CDR3: CASSFNRGETQYF
size: NA; D: TRBD2; J: TRBJ2-2; V: TRBV20-1; DNA: TGCAGTGCTGGGCTAGCGGGAAGCACCGGGGAGCTGTTTTTT; CDR3: CSAGLAGSTGELFF
size: NA; D: TRBD1; J: TRBJ2-5; V: TRBV9; DNA: TGTGCCAGCAGTCTCCCGGACAGGAGGGAGACCCAGTACTTC; CDR3: CASSLPDRRETQYF
size: NA; D: TRBD1; J: TRBJ2-2; V: TRBV6-5; DNA: TGTGCCAGCAGGAGCTTAGGACAGGCCACCGGGGAGCTGTTTTTT; CDR3: CASRSLGQATGELFF
size: few; D: NA; J: TRBJ1-2; V: TRBV12-3/TRBV12-4; DNA: TGTGCCAGCAGTGGCTCCACACGCTATGGCTACACCTTC; CDR3: CASSGSTRYGYTF
size: few; D: NA; J: TRBJ2-5; V: TRBV13; DNA: TGTGCCAGCAGCATCCGACAGGCCGAAGAGACCCAGTACTTC; CDR3: CASSIRQAEETQYF
size: NA; D: NA; J: TRBJ1-1; V: TRBV5-1; DNA: TGCGCCAGCAGCTTGGCCACAGTCTCGAACACTGAAGCTTTCTTT; CDR3: CASSLATVSNTEAFF
size: NA; D: NA; J: TRBJ2-7; V: TRBV9; DNA: TGTGCCAGCAGCGTGGATAGGATGAACCACGAGCAGCACTTC; CDR3: CASSVDRMNHEQHF
size: many; D: NA; J: TRBJ1-4; V: TRBV2; DNA: TGTGCCATCCCGGTCCCCGGCGGTAATGAAAAACTGTTTTTT; CDR3: CAIPVPGGNEKLFF
size: NA; D: TRBD1; J: TRBJ2-7; V: TRBV27; DNA: TGTGCCAGCAGTGCCCGGGACAGGTTAGCCGAGCAGTACTTC; CDR3: CASSARDRLAEQYF
size: few; D: NA; J: TRBJ1-3; V: TRBV12-3/TRBV12-4; DNA: TGCGCCAGCAGCCCCTTAGGATCTGGAAACACCATATATTTT; CDR3: CASSPLGSGNTIYF
size: NA; D: NA; J: TRBJ2-7; V: TRBV9; DNA: TGTGCCAGCAGCCATGCTACAGAGACCTACGAGCAGTACTTC; CDR3: CASSHATETYEQYF
size: many; D: NA; J: TRBJ1-4; V: TRBV15; DNA: TGTGCCACCAGCAGAGATCGGGGCTTACAAAATGAAAAACTGTTTTTT; CDR3: CATSRDRGLQNEKLFF
size: NA; D: NA; J: TRBJ1-6; V: TRBV7-8; DNA: TGTGCCAGCAGCTTGACGGAGGTGCGGTCACCCCTCCACTTT; CDR3: CASSLTEVRSPLHF
size: few; D: TRBD2; J: TRBJ2-7; V: TRBV20-1; DNA: TGCAGTGCTCAATGGACTAGCGGGAGCGGTTACGAGCAGTACTTC; CDR3: CSAQWTSGSGYEQYF
size: many; D: NA; J: TRBJ1-2; V: TRBV5-6; DNA: TGTGCCAGCAGCCCTCGACGGGGGCAGGACTATGGCTACACCTTC; CDR3: CASSPRRGQDYGYTF
size: NA; D: TRBD2; J: TRBJ2-7; V: TRBV6-1; DNA: TGTGCCAGCAGCCCGACGGGACTAGCTGTCTACGAGCAGTACTTC; CDR3: CASSPTGLAVYEQYF
size: few; D: NA; J: TRBJ2-7; V: TRBV11-3; DNA: TGTGCCAGCAGCCAAAACGCGGAAAGCTCCTACGAGCAGTACTTC; CDR3: CASSQNAESSYEQYF
size: few; D: NA; J: TRBJ2-7; V: TRBV28; DNA: TGTGCCAGCAGTTTAATCGCTCGAGCGGGTGCCTACGAGCAGTACTTC; CDR3: CASSLIARAGAYEQYF
size: many; D: NA; J: TRBJ2-5; V: TRBV9; DNA: TGTGCCAGCAGCGTAGATCGGTTTTCGACGCAGACCCAGTACTTC; CDR3: CASSVDRFSTQTQYF
size: few; D: NA; J: TRBJ2-7; V: TRBV7-9; DNA: TGTGCCAGCAGCTTAGCGCTGTTGCACTACGAGCAGTACTTC; CDR3: CASSLALLHYEQYF
size: many; D: TRBD2; J: TRBJ2-5; V: TRBV7-2; DNA: TGTGCCAGCAGCCGTAGCGGGACCGAGACCCAGTACTTC; CDR3: CASSRSGTETQYF
size: NA; D: NA; J: TRBJ2-5; V: TRBV6-5; DNA: TGTGCCAGCAGTTACCAAGGGAGGGAGACCCAGTACTTC; CDR3: CASSYQGRETQYF
size: many; D: NA; J: TRBJ2-7; V: TRBV10-1; DNA: TGCGCCAGACTAGGGTCCTACGAGCAGTACTTC; CDR3: CARLGSYEQYF
size: few; D: TRBD2; J: TRBJ2-7; V: TRBV20-1; DNA: TGCAGTGCTAGGGGACTAGCGGGAGGCCCCTACGAGCAGTACTTC; CDR3: CSARGLAGGPYEQYF
size: NA; D: NA; J: TRBJ2-7; V: TRBV6-1; DNA: TGTGCCAGCAGTGCCCGGGCCTACGAGCAGTACTTC; CDR3: CASSARAYEQYF
size: many; D: NA; J: TRBJ1-4; V: TRBV7-9; DNA: TGTGCCAGCAGCCTAGGCCGACAGAATAATGAAAAACTGTTTTTT; CDR3: CASSLGRQNNEKLFF
size: many; D: NA; J: TRBJ2-7; V: TRBV7-6; DNA: TGTGCCAGCAGCCAACCGTCCGACGAGCAGTACTTC; CDR3: CASSQPSDEQYF
size: few; D: NA; J: TRBJ1-2; V: TRBV6-6; DNA: TGTGCCAGCAGTTACTCCTTGGAAATCTATGGCTACACCTTC; CDR3: CASSYSLEIYGYTF
size: NA; D: NA; J: TRBJ1-2; V: TRBV29-1; DNA: TGCAGCGTTGAGCGGGGGGACTATGGCTACACCTTC; CDR3: CSVERGDYGYTF
size: many; D: TRBD1; J: TRBJ1-4; V: TRBV9; DNA: TGTGCCAGCAGCGGGACAGGGTTCAATGAAAAACTGTTTTTT; CDR3: CASSGTGFNEKLFF
size: once; D: NA; J: TRBJ2-5; V: TRBV5-1; DNA: TGCACCAGCAGCTTGTGGGCGGGGAGGCAAGAGACCCAGTACTTC; CDR3: CTSSLWAGRQETQYF
size: few; D: NA; J: TRBJ1-4; V: TRBV12-3/TRBV12-4; DNA: TGTGCCAGCAGCTTCGGAGATCGGATGTTTTTT; CDR3: CASSFGDRMFF
size: NA; D: NA; J: TRBJ1-1; V: TRBV6-4; DNA: TGTGCCAGCAGTCGACCGGGGAATCCTGAAGCTTTCTTT; CDR3: CASSRPGNPEAFF
size: few; D: NA; J: TRBJ2-7; V: TRBV11-2; DNA: TGTGCCAGCAGCCCTCCCGTGGTCTCCCAGAGCTCCTACGAGCAGTACTTC; CDR3: CASSPPVVSQSSYEQYF
size: NA; D: NA; J: TRBJ1-3; V: TRBV2; DNA: TGTGCCGGTCGGACAGTTGGCTACACCATATATTTT; CDR3: CAGRTVGYTIYF
size: many; D: NA; J: TRBJ1-1; V: TRBV2; DNA: TGTGCCAGCAGGCTAGTCATGAACACTGAAGCTTTCTTT; CDR3: CASRLVMNTEAFF
size: many; D: NA; J: TRBJ1-2; V: TRBV10-3; DNA: TGTGCCATCAGTGAGGGCCCGTTTGGCTACACCTTC; CDR3: CAISEGPFGYTF
size: many; D: TRBD1; J: TRBJ1-4; V: TRBV10-3; DNA: TGTGCCATCAGCCAGGGGGCGAATGAAAAACTGTTTTTT; CDR3: CAISQGANEKLFF
size: NA; D: TRBD1; J: TRBJ1-1; V: TRBV9; DNA: TGTGCCAGCAGCGGGGGGGACAGGGGAGGTGAAGCTTTCTTT; CDR3: CASSGGDRGGEAFF
size: many; D: NA; J: TRBJ2-7; V: TRBV10-3; DNA: TGTGCCATCAGTGAGAGTCAGATGAAGGAGGGCGAGCAGTACTTC; CDR3: CAISESQMKEGEQYF
size: many; D: NA; J: TRBJ1-1; V: TRBV5-5; DNA: TGTGCCAGCAGCTTGTATGATTACACTGAAGCTTTCTTT; CDR3: CASSLYDYTEAFF
size: once; D: TRBD1; J: TRBJ1-1; V: TRBV15; DNA: TGTGCCACCAGCAGAGCAGGGGGGCCCAGCACTGAAGCTTTCTTT; CDR3: CATSRAGGPSTEAFF
size: many; D: NA; J: TRBJ1-1; V: TRBV20-1; DNA: TGCAGTGCTAGATCAGCGGGGGCGTCTGAAGCTTTCTTT; CDR3: CSARSAGASEAFF
size: NA; D: NA; J: TRBJ2-3; V: TRBV20-1; DNA: TGCAGTGCTTGCTGCGGCGGGGGCTCCACAGATACGCAGTATTTT; CDR3: CSACCGGGSTDTQYF
size: NA; D: NA; J: TRBJ2-2; V: TRBV14; DNA: TGTGCCAGCAGCGCTGCAGGGTACACCGGGGAGCTGTTTTTT; CDR3: CASSAAGYTGELFF
size: NA; D: TRBD1; J: TRBJ1-5; V: TRBV12-3/TRBV12-4; DNA: TGTGCCAGCAGTTTACGACAGGGGGGCAATCGGCCCCAGCATTTT; CDR3: CASSLRQGGNRPQHF